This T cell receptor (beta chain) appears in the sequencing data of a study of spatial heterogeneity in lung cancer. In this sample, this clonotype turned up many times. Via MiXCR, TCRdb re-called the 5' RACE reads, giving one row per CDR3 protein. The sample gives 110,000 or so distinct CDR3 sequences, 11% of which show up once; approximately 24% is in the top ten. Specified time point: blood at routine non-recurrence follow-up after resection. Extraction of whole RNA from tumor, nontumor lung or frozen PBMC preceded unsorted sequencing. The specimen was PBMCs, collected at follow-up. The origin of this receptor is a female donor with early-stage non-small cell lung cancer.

The CDR3 region is CASRRGQGWWATNEKLFF. DNA for the CDR3: TGTGCCAGCAGACGTGGACAAGGGTGGTGGGCAACTAATGAAAAACTGTTTTTT. The chain combines TRBV28 with TRBJ1-4, with D maybe TRBD1 (5 bases). The CDR3 consists of 18 residues. V was pared by 6 bases and J by 0 bases, with 20 bases between. Per the germline V gene, CDR1 is MDHEN and CDR2 is SYDVKM. The entire variable domain, with the rest obtained from reference TRBV28 and TRBJ1-4, is as follows: DVKVTQSSRYLVKRTGEKVFLECVQDMDHENMFWYRQDPGLGLRLIYFSYDVKMKEKGDIPEGYSVSREKKERFSLILESASTNQTSMYLCASRRGQGWWATNEKLFFGSGTQLSVL.